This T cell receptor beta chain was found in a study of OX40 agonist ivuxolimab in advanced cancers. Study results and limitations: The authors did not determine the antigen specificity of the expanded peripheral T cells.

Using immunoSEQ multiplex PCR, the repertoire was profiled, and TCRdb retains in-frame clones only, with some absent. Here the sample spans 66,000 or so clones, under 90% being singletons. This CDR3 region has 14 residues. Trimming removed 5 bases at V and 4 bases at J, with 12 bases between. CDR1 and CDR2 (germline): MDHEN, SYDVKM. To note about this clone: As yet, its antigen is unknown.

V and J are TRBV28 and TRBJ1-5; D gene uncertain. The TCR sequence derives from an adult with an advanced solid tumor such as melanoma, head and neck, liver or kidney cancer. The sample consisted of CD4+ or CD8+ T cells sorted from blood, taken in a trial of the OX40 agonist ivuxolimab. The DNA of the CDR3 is TGTGCCAGCAGTCCCTGGAATCCGAATCAGCCCCAGCATTTT. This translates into CASSPWNPNQPQHF. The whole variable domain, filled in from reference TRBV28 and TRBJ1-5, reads DVKVTQSSRYLVKRTGEKVFLECVQDMDHENMFWYRQDPGLGLRLIYFSYDVKMKEKGDIPEGYSVSREKKERFSLILESASTNQTSMYLCASSPWNPNQPQHFGDGTRLSIL.